A single sample gave rise to the 24 T cell receptor beta chains below, sequenced in a study of blood T cell repertoires in COVID-19 (dated by TCRdb to about 2020). The protocol used for the library was the immunoSEQ multiplex PCR assay. TCRdb limited this immuneACCESS table to in-frame rearrangements with V and J called. A share of clones is missing; checked studies link under half to unresolved V genes, and the rest is unexplained. Counted in this sample were 100,000 to 130,000 clones; about 85% of them appeared once. The top ten clones comprise approximately 4.1% of the sample. Input material: peripheral blood. The receptors were sampled from a woman between 70 and 85 years old with acute or convalescent COVID-19.

The J gene is TRBJ2-7, the V gene TRBV7-2; the D gene is possibly TRBD2 (6 bases). V was shortened by 5 bases and J by 6 bases, with 17 bases between the two germline ends. Looked up from germline, CDR1 is SGHTA and CDR2 is FQGNSA. The CDR3 totals 14 residues. As DNA, the CDR3 is TGTGCCAGCAGCGTCCTCCGGACTACAGGCGAGCAGTACGTC. It encodes CASSVLRTTGEQYV.

CDR3 amino acids: CASSVGAGGTGNTIYF. The CDR3 bases are TGTGCCAGCAGCGTAGGGGCAGGGGGCACTGGAAACACCATATATTTT. The genes are TRBV9 and TRBJ1-3; 8 bases match TRBD1. The CDR3 totals 16 residues. Germline values: CDR1 SGDLS, CDR2 YYNGEE. V shed 0 bases, J shed 2 bases, and the junction held 4 bases outside the gene matches.

This chain uses TRBV20-1 with TRBJ2-5; D is perhaps TRBD2 (6 bases). Trimming cost V 3 bases and J 2 bases, with 13 bases left between them. CDR3 length equals 14 residues. In germline, CDR1 is DFQATT, CDR2 SNEGSKA (reference sequence). This chain's CDR3 is CSASEGRTQETQYF. The CDR3 nucleotides are TGCAGTGCTAGTGAGGGGAGGACTCAAGAGACCCAGTACTTC.

The chain combines TRBV7-3 with TRBJ1-6; TRBD1 aligns across 7 bases. Germline V gene lookup returns CDR1 SGHTA and CDR2 FQGTGA. The CDR3 has 14 amino acids. V lost 5 bases to trimming and J lost 7 bases; unmatched junction nucleotides: 5. In DNA form, the CDR3 reads TGTGCCAGCAGCCAAGGGACAGCCAATTCACCCCTCCACTTT. It encodes CASSQGTANSPLHF. The full variable domain, in which reference TRBV7-3 and TRBJ1-6 provide the parts outside the CDR3, is GAGVSQTPSNKVTEKGKYVELRCDPISGHTALYWYRQSLGQGPEFLIYFQGTGAADDSGLPNDRFFAVRPEGSVSTLKIQRTERGDSAVYLCASSQGTANSPLHFGNGTRLTVT.

The chain couples TRBV4-2 to TRBJ2-5, with TRBD2 matching over 9 bases. V dropped 1 base and J dropped 3; count of bases not matched to a gene: 0. The CDR3 extends over 14 amino acids. Germline CDR1 and CDR2: LGHNA and YNFKEQ. DNA for the CDR3: TGTGCCAGCAGCCAAGGCGGGGGGGAAGAGACCCAGTACTTC. Encoded protein: CASSQGGGEETQYF.

V is TRBV14 and J is TRBJ2-7; 9 bases are shared with TRBD2. J gave up 4 bases and V 4 bases, and 8 bases lay outside the gene matches. The CDR3 is 15 residues long. CDR1 is SGHDN, CDR2 FVKESK, per germline. The CDR3 region is CASSPGTSLYYEQYF. The CDR3 DNA reads as TGTGCCAGCAGCCCCGGGACTAGCCTGTATTACGAGCAGTACTTC.

The chain couples TRBV7-3 to TRBJ2-4, with D perhaps matching TRBD2 (5 bases). Germline V gene lookup returns CDR1 SGHTA and CDR2 FQGTGA. The CDR3 spans 15 residues. V lost 7 bases to trimming and J lost 4 bases, with 17 bases between them. The CDR3 is CASTPVTREKNIQYF. The CDR3 DNA reads TGTGCCAGCACCCCCGTTACTAGGGAGAAAAACATTCAGTACTTC.

The gene calls are TRBV6-5 and TRBJ1-2; the match to TRBD1 covers 10 bases. The length of the CDR3 is 14 residues. Losses at the gene ends were 6 bases for V and 8 bases for J; bases not matched to a gene: 9. In germline, CDR1 is MNHEY, CDR2 SVGAGI. CDR3 region: CASRSTGGAFGYTF. The CDR3 DNA follows: TGTGCCAGCAGGTCGACAGGGGGCGCTTTCGGCTACACCTTC.

The genes are TRBV7-2 and TRBJ2-1; TRBD1 might be the D (5 bases). The germline V and J ends were trimmed by 2 bases and 7 bases, with 18 bases remaining between them. Germline V gives CDR1 SGHTA, CDR2 FQGNSA. This CDR3 contains 16 residues. CDR3 sequence reads: CASSLTSIRGLNEQFF. The CDR3 DNA reads TGTGCCAGCAGCTTAACCTCCATAAGGGGTCTGAATGAGCAGTTCTTC.

This chain joins TRBV9 and TRBJ1-3, with D possibly matching TRBD1 (6 bases). The CDR3 has 16 residues. CDR1 is SGDLS, CDR2 YYNGEE, per germline. Trimming stripped 3 bases from V and 0 bases from J, with 13 bases between. The CDR3 protein is CASSAPGASSGNTIYF. CDR3 nucleotide sequence: TGTGCCAGCAGCGCCCCAGGGGCCAGCTCTGGAAACACCATATATTTT.

The chain joins TRBV29-1 to TRBJ2-6; D is unclear. Trimming removed 0 bases from V and 2 bases from J, with 11 bases in between. CDR1 and CDR2 (germline): SQVTM, ANQGSEA. The CDR3 extends over 16 amino acids. CDR3: CSVEEAAVAGANVLTF. CDR3 sequence (DNA): TGCAGCGTTGAAGAGGCCGCGGTAGCTGGGGCCAACGTCCTGACTTTC.

The gene calls are TRBV6-5 and TRBJ1-2, with 7 positions matching TRBD1. V shed 6 bases and J 7 bases; nucleotides not matched to a gene: 8. CDR1 is MNHEY, CDR2 SVGAGI, per germline. The CDR3 extends over 13 amino acids. The CDR3: CASRTGSWGGYTF. The CDR3 DNA sequence: TGTGCCAGCAGGACAGGGAGTTGGGGTGGCTACACCTTC.

The chain combines TRBV5-1 with TRBJ2-1; 11 bases are a match to TRBD2. CDR3 length: 17 amino acids. Trimming removed 4 bases from V and 10 bases from J; junction bases left unmatched: 16. In germline, CDR1 is SGHRS, CDR2 YFSETQ. The CDR3 nucleotides read TGCGCCAGCAGCCCCTCTCCGGCACTAGCGGGAGACGGAGAGCAGTTCTTC. This gives the protein CASSPSPALAGDGEQFF.

V and J are TRBV11-3 and TRBJ2-7; D gene ambiguous. V was shortened by 0 bases and J by 4 bases, with 4 bases between the two germline ends. CDR1 and CDR2 (germline): SGHNT, YENEEA. The CDR3 is made up of 12 amino acids. CDR3 in DNA: TGTGCCAGCAGCTTAGACGGTTACGAGCAGTACTTC. It encodes CASSLDGYEQYF.

The J gene is TRBJ2-3, the V gene TRBV11-2; 11 bases are shared with TRBD2. Germline V CDR1 and CDR2: SGHAT, FQNNGV. CDR3 size: 17 residues. V was clipped by 5 bases and J by 2 bases; unmatched bases: 9. CDR3 protein: CASSHYSGRAPTDTQYF. In nucleotides, the CDR3 is TGTGCCAGCAGCCACTATAGCGGGAGGGCTCCCACAGATACGCAGTATTTT.

The CDR3 loop reads CASSPGWATDTQYF. CDR3 sequence (DNA): TGTGCCAGTAGTCCCGGCTGGGCGACAGATACGCAGTATTTT. The chain is built from TRBV19 and TRBJ2-3; D uncertain. The CDR3 is 14 amino acids. Germline CDR1 reads LNHDA; CDR2 reads SQIVND (reference sequence). The germline V and J ends were trimmed by 5 bases and 3 bases, with 12 bases remaining between them. The whole variable domain, remainder taken from reference TRBV19 and TRBJ2-3, is DGGITQSPKYLFRKEGQNVTLSCEQNLNHDAMYWYRQDPGQGLRLIYYSQIVNDFQKGDIAEGYSVSREKKESFPLTVTSAQKNPTAFYLCASSPGWATDTQYFGPGTRLTVL.

The chain recombines TRBV3-1 (or the pseudogene TRBV3-2) with TRBJ2-1; 10 positions agree with TRBD2. Germline V gene sequence: CDR1 LGHDT, CDR2 YNNKEL (reference sequence). With 4 bases clipped from V and 7 bases from J, the junction kept 4 bases outside the gene matches. This CDR3 spans 14 amino acids. The CDR3 loop reads CASSPSGGGNEQFF. CDR3 bases: TGTGCCAGCAGCCCTAGCGGGGGAGGGAATGAGCAGTTCTTC.

The sample holds a few counts of this clone. The rearrangement uses TRBV5-6 and TRBJ1-6; 9 bases map to TRBD1. V shed 4 bases and J 8 bases; nucleotides not matched to a gene: 10. The CDR3 is 16 amino acids. In germline, CDR1 is SGHDT, CDR2 YYEEEE. The CDR3 here is CASSRRVGQGDSPLHF. The CDR3 nucleotides are TGTGCCAGCAGCCGAAGAGTGGGACAGGGAGATTCACCCCTCCACTTT. Drawing the rest from reference TRBV5-6 and TRBJ1-6, the complete variable domain is DAGVTQSPTHLIKTRGQQVTLRCSPKSGHDTVSWYQQALGQGPQFIFQYYEEEERQRGNFPDRFSGHQFPNYSSELNVNALLLGDSALYLCASSRRVGQGDSPLHFGNGTRLTVT.

This clone was recorded only once. V is TRBV2 and J is TRBJ1-1, with D possibly matching TRBD1 (5 bases). V shed 4 bases and J shed 1 base, with 10 bases lying between them. Germline-derived CDR1 and CDR2 are SNHLY and FYNNEI. CDR3 length: 14 amino acids. CDR3 sequence reads: CASSVRQQNTEAFF. CDR3 DNA: TGTGCCAGCAGTGTACGACAGCAGAACACTGAAGCTTTCTTT.

The rearrangement uses TRBV7-6 and TRBJ2-1; 9 bases are shared with TRBD2. Trimming cost V 5 bases and J 7 bases; bases outside gene matches: 12. The CDR3 contains 16 residues. Germline V CDR1 and CDR2: SGHVS, FNYEAQ. For the CDR3, the DNA is TGTGCCAGCAGCCCGTCAAGCGGGAGGAAATTGAATGAGCAGTTCTTC. This translates into CASSPSSGRKLNEQFF.

This clone was found a few times. The CDR3 loop reads CATRRETYTIYF. CDR3 bases: TGTGCCACGAGGAGGGAAACCTACACCATATATTTT. The chain has TRBV6-5 and TRBJ1-3; unclear D gene. From germline, CDR1 is MNHEY and CDR2 SVGAGI. V dropped 10 bases and J dropped 8 bases, with 15 bases sitting between them. There are 12 residues in the CDR3.

This clone was picked up a small number of times. The chain uses TRBV6-1 and TRBJ1-5; D is undetermined. CDR1 MNHNS and CDR2 SASEGT come from the germline V gene. Between the trimmed V and J ends, which lost 3 bases and 6 bases, there was a span of 9 bases. This CDR3 is 13 amino acids long. The chain's CDR3 is CASSEITGQPQHF. For the CDR3, the DNA is TGTGCCAGCAGTGAGATTACTGGTCAGCCCCAGCATTTT.

The V gene is TRBV14, the J gene TRBJ1-4; 7 nucleotides line up with TRBD1. The CDR3 runs to 14 residues. Germline-derived CDR1 and CDR2 are SGHDN and FVKESK. J gave up 10 bases and V 4 bases, and 9 bases lay outside the gene matches. The CDR3 loop is CASSLDRDSGKLFF. CDR3 bases: TGTGCCAGCAGCCTCGACAGGGACTCTGGAAAACTGTTTTTT. The whole variable domain, remainder taken from reference TRBV14 and TRBJ1-4, is EAGVTQFPSHSVIEKGQTVTLRCDPISGHDNLYWYRRVMGKEIKFLLHFVKESKQDESGMPNNRFLAERTGGTYSTLKVQPAELEDSGVYFCASSLDRDSGKLFFGSGTQLSVL.

V is TRBV6-5 and J is TRBJ2-7; 8 bases line up with TRBD1. Germline V gene data show CDR1 as MNHEY and CDR2 as SVGAGI. This CDR3 has 15 amino acids. Germline trimming cut 7 bases from V and 3 bases from J; bases unmatched to any gene: 11. CDR3 amino acids: CASTHPSGGVYEQYF. The DNA for the CDR3 is TGTGCCAGCACTCATCCTTCAGGGGGCGTCTACGAGCAGTACTTC.